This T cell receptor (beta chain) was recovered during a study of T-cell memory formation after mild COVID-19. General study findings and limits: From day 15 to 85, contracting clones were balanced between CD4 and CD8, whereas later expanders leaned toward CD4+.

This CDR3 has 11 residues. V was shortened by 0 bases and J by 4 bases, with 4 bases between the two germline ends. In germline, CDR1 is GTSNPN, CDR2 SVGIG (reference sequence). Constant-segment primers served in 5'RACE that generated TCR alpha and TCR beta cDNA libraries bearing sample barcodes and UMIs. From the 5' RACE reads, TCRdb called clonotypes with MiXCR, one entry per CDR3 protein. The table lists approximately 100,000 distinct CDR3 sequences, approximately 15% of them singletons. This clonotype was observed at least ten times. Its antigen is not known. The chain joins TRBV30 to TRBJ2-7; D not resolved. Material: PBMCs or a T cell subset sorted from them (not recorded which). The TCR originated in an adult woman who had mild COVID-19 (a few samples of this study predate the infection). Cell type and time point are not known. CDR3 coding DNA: TGTGCCTGGAGTGTGGGGTACGAGCAGTACTTC. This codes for CAWSVGYEQYF. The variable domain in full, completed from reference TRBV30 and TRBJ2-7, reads SQTIHQWPATLVQPVGSPLSLECTVEGTSNPNLYWYRQAAGRGLQLLFYSVGIGQISSEVPQNLSASRPQDRQFILSSKKLLLSDSGFYLCAWSVGYEQYFGPGTRLTVT.